This T cell receptor beta chain was observed in a study of T cells in Graves' hyperthyroidism and ophthalmopathy. The study, taken as a whole, reports: Ophthalmopathy was model-predicted a median around seven months pre-onset.

A few counts support this clonotype. Its target is unknown. A junction boundary mismatches the germline segment, possibly from a read error. RNA transcripts provided the source from which TCR beta CDR3 regions were amplified. First-round RT-PCR of the TCR CDR3 relied on the HTBI primer set. TCRdb processed the multiplex PCR reads anew with MiXCR; each CDR3 protein has one entry. Here the sample spans about 350,000 distinct CDR3 sequences, about a sixth being singletons. Germline CDR1 MRHNA, CDR2 SNTAGT. The CDR3 sequence is 14 residues long. Sequencing was done on a sample of blood. The chain joins TRBV6-4 to TRBJ2-7; D might be TRBD1 or TRBD2, each matching 6 bases. The origin of this receptor is a woman between 35 and 50 years old with Graves' ophthalmopathy. This CDR3 is CASSYCGTSYEQCF. CDR3 in DNA: TGTGCCAGCAGTTACTGCGGGACATCTTACGAGCAGTGCTTC.